This T cell receptor (beta chain) was sequenced during a study of blood T cell repertoires in COVID-19. This table comes from immunoSEQ multiplex PCR, and its TCRdb copy is limited to in-frame clones, with some not included. The table shows approximately 90,000 clones, with roughly 90% occurring only once. Deletions cut 1 base from V and 8 bases from J, with 17 bases between. The CDR3 extends over 15 amino acids. Germline lookup yields CDR1 SEHNR and CDR2 FQNEAQ (reference sequence). This TCR was recovered from a man between 60 and 70 years old with COVID-19, enrolled during active disease. The source material was peripheral blood. The genes are TRBV7-9 and TRBJ1-2, with D unclear. CDR3 sequence reads: CASSLGAEAGRGYTF. The CDR3 coding sequence is TGTGCCAGCAGCTTAGGGGCAGAAGCCGGTCGGGGCTACACCTTC.